A selection of T cell receptor beta chains follows, all from one sample in a study of T cell responses to AZD1222 COVID-19 vaccine. Libraries were prepared by immunoSEQ multiplex PCR; TCRdb keeps only in-frame clonotypes and omits some of them. Among about 150,000 clones listed, 70% to 90% were seen once. The sequences come from peripheral blood, collected after recovery from COVID-19. Receptors were obtained from an adult who had recovered from COVID-19. CDR3s include the opening cysteine and the closing phenylalanine or tryptophan. Each record gives: J gene, D gene, V gene, clone size, CDR3 DNA, CDR3 protein. A D gene is named only where the DNA matches it firmly. Some rows have no size entry. The others give once, few or many, or a class for an expanded clone.

TRBJ2-3,-,TRBV28,-,TGTGCCAGCAGTTTAACGGGAATGGGGACAGATACGCAGTATTTT,CASSLTGMGTDTQYF
TRBJ1-6,-,TRBV3-1/TRBV3-2,-,TGTGCCAGCAGCTATACTTCCGGGGATTCACCCCTCCACTTT,CASSYTSGDSPLHF
TRBJ1-1,-,TRBV12-5,-,TGTGCTAGTGGTTTGGCCGCACGTGTCTTGGCTGAAGCTTTCTTT,CASGLAARVLAEAFF
TRBJ2-7,-,TRBV5-1,few,TGCGCCAGCAGCTTGGATGGGGGCCGATACGAGCAGTACTTC,CASSLDGGRYEQYF
TRBJ1-3,-,TRBV5-4,-,TGTGCCAGCAGCAACGGGGGTCCTGGAAACACCATATATTTT,CASSNGGPGNTIYF
TRBJ2-1,TRBD1,TRBV4-1,-,TGCGCCAGCAGCCAGACCGCGGGACAGGGCTACAATGAGCAGTTCTTC,CASSQTAGQGYNEQFF
TRBJ2-7,TRBD1,TRBV4-3,-,TGCGCCAGCAGCCAAGTCCTTGGGTCCGGACAGGGAGGCGAGCAGTACTTC,CASSQVLGSGQGGEQYF
TRBJ1-5,TRBD1,TRBV28,-,TGTGCCAGCAGTCCCCCGGACAGGGGAGAGAATCAGCCCCAGCATTTT,CASSPPDRGENQPQHF
TRBJ2-2,TRBD1,TRBV6-5,-,TGTGCCAGCACACTACAGGGGGCTGGGACCGGGGAGCTGTTTTTT,CASTLQGAGTGELFF
TRBJ1-2,-,TRBV6-2/TRBV6-3,-,TGTGCCAGCAGTCGCACGGGTGGAGTGGATGGCTACACCTTC,CASSRTGGVDGYTF
TRBJ2-5,-,TRBV5-4,-,TGTGCCAGCAGCCAGGCGGAGACCCAGTACTTC,CASSQAETQYF
TRBJ2-5,TRBD1,TRBV3-1/TRBV3-2,-,TGTGCCAGCAGCCTTCCGACAGGGCAAGAGACCCAGTACTTC,CASSLPTGQETQYF
TRBJ2-7,-,TRBV29-1,-,TGCAGCGTTGAAGATCCGACCAGGGCGTATCTACAGTACTTC,CSVEDPTRAYLQYF
TRBJ2-1,-,TRBV18,-,TGTGCCAGCTCACCAGCGGGGAGACCCGATGAGCAGTTCTTC,CASSPAGRPDEQFF
TRBJ1-1,-,TRBV5-1,-,TGCGCCAGCAGCTTGGCCGGGCAGGGACGACTGCGGACTGAAGCTTTCTTT,CASSLAGQGRLRTEAFF
TRBJ1-1,TRBD1,TRBV19,-,TGTGCCAGTAGTATAGGGGGGACAGGGAACACTGAAGCTTTCTTT,CASSIGGTGNTEAFF
TRBJ1-4,TRBD1,TRBV10-3,-,TGTGCCATCAGTGGGACAGGGTCTAATGAAAAACTGTTTTTT,CAISGTGSNEKLFF
TRBJ1-6,-,TRBV3-1/TRBV3-2,-,TGTGCCAGCAGCCCCGAGGGTTCACCCCTCCACTTT,CASSPEGSPLHF
TRBJ1-4,-,TRBV19,-,TGTGCCAGTAGTATAGGGCTCCAGGGGATTGAAAAACTGTTTTTT,CASSIGLQGIEKLFF
TRBJ2-3,-,TRBV29-1,-,TGCAGCGTTGCGCGGGATACGCAGTATTTT,CSVARDTQYF